Presented here are 30 T cell receptor beta chains from one specimen sequenced in a study of identical twins. A single record per CDR3 protein comes from TCRdb applying MiXCR to the 5' RACE reads. The sample lists some 710,000 distinct CDR3 sequences, around 5.7% seen once, with under 2% in the top ten. The specimen sequenced was naive T cells sorted from blood. The receptors stem from a young man in good health.

This clonotype has a count of ten or more. The rearrangement links TRBV7-9 to TRBJ2-7; 9 bases line up with TRBD1. The CDR3 length is 15 residues. Unmatched junction bases numbered 4, after V lost 4 bases and J lost 0 bases. Germline CDR1 is SEHNR and CDR2 is FQNEAQ (reference sequence). In DNA, the CDR3 is TGTGCCAGCAGCTGGAGACAGGGGGACTCCTACGAGCAGTACTTC. This codes for CASSWRQGDSYEQYF.

In this sample, this clonotype turned up a few times. The chain combines TRBV20-1 with TRBJ1-1; D is possibly TRBD1 (5 bases). V was trimmed by 6 bases and J by 2 bases, leaving 25 bases between them. Germline CDR1 is DFQATT and CDR2 is SNEGSKA (reference sequence). The CDR3 length is 17 residues. The CDR3 loop reads CSALVEVQGYLNTEAFF. Here the CDR3 DNA reads TGCAGTGCCCTGGTCGAGGTGCAGGGATATCTAAACACTGAAGCTTTCTTT.

This clonotype was recorded a few times. The rearrangement links TRBV6-2 or TRBV6-3 to TRBJ2-5, with a possible D match to TRBD2 (7 bases). Germline lookup yields CDR1 MNHEY and CDR2 SVGEGT. The CDR3 contains 15 residues. V lost 8 bases and J 4 bases, leaving 20 bases between the germline ends. In nucleotides, the CDR3 is TGTGCCAGCCAAAGGGGGAGCGGGGTCGGAGAGACCCAGTACTTC. Protein: CASQRGSGVGETQYF.

This clonotype was observed at least ten times. The rearrangement joins TRBV7-9 to TRBJ2-2; D unresolved. The V end lost 6 bases, the J end lost 3 bases, and 2 bases lay between the germline ends. The V gene's germline CDR1 is SEHNR and CDR2 FQNEAQ (reference sequence). This CDR3 has 11 residues. The CDR3 loop is CASSHTGELFF. CDR3 nucleotides: TGTGCCAGCAGTCACACCGGGGAGCTGTTTTTT.

This rearrangement joins TRBV7-2 to TRBJ2-7, with D perhaps assigned TRBD1 or TRBD2 (5 bases each). The V gene's germline CDR1 is SGHTA and CDR2 FQGNSA. V lost 6 bases to trimming and J lost 4 bases, with 16 bases between them. The length of the CDR3 is 14 residues. This CDR3 reads CASRPGSGPYEQYV. CDR3 nucleotides: TGTGCCAGCAGGCCCGGTTCGGGGCCATACGAGCAGTACGTC.

This clonotype was detected many times. The J gene is TRBJ2-2, the V gene TRBV3-1; D call uncertain. The CDR3 length is 16 residues. The V gene's germline CDR1 is LGHDT and CDR2 YNNKEL (reference sequence). Deletions cut 1 base from V and 2 bases from J, with 11 bases between. The CDR3 bases are TGTGCCAGCAGCCAAGCCCCTCCCGCAAACACCGGGGAGCTGTTTTTT. Amino acids: CASSQAPPANTGELFF.

This clonotype was picked up many times. The V call is TRBV15, the J call TRBJ2-3; 13 bases agree with TRBD2. V shed 2 bases, J shed 2 bases, and the junction held 10 bases outside the gene matches. Germline V gene sequence: CDR1 LNHNV, CDR2 YYDKDF (reference sequence). The CDR3 consists of 19 residues. The CDR3 loop is CATSRNPGLAGQHTDTQYF. CDR3 bases: TGTGCCACCAGCAGAAACCCGGGACTAGCGGGGCAACACACAGATACGCAGTATTTT. The whole variable domain, remainder taken from reference TRBV15 and TRBJ2-3, is DAMVIQNPRYQVTQFGKPVTLSCSQTLNHNVMYWYQQKSSQAPKLLFHYYDKDFNNEADTPDNFQSRRPNTSFCFLDIRSPGLGDTAMYLCATSRNPGLAGQHTDTQYFGPGTRLTVL.

This clonotype was observed at least ten times. The V gene is TRBV29-1, the J gene TRBJ1-3; 11 bases align to TRBD1. Germline trimming cut 1 base from V and 0 bases from J; bases unmatched to any gene: 2. Germline V lookup: CDR1 SQVTM, CDR2 ANQGSEA. This CDR3 is built from 16 residues. The CDR3 region has the DNA TGCAGCGTTGAAGGGACAGGGGGCTACTCTGGAAACACCATATATTTT. Translation: CSVEGTGGYSGNTIYF.

In this sample, this clonotype turned up a few times. The V call is TRBV6-1, the J call TRBJ2-1; D gene uncertain. The CDR3 spans 13 residues. Germline CDR1 and CDR2: MNHNS and SASEGT. The V gene lost 6 bases and the J gene lost 8 bases, with 14 bases spanning the gap. CDR3 sequence reads: CASSRTGLDEQFF. The CDR3 nucleotides are TGTGCCAGCAGCCGAACTGGCTTGGATGAGCAGTTCTTC.

This clonotype was picked up many times. The J gene is TRBJ2-1, the V gene TRBV27, with 8 bases that match TRBD1. This CDR3 region has 15 residues. CDR1 MNHEY and CDR2 SMNVEV come from the germline V gene (reference sequence). The V gene end was trimmed by 5 bases and the J gene end by 6 bases; junction bases not matched to a gene: 9. CDR3 protein: CASSEPGQDFNEQFF. The CDR3 DNA reads TGTGCCAGCAGTGAACCGGGACAGGACTTCAATGAGCAGTTCTTC.

This clonotype was seen ten or more times. The CDR3 region has the DNA TGTGCCAGCAGTTTTACGGTCGGACAGAGAAATGAAAAACTGTTTTTT. Protein: CASSFTVGQRNEKLFF. This chain uses TRBV12-3 or TRBV12-4 with TRBJ1-4; TRBD1 is a possible D gene (6 bases). Trimming removed 3 bases at V and 5 bases at J, with 16 bases between. The CDR3 runs 16 residues.

This clonotype was counted only a few times. The CDR3 bases are TGTGCCAGCAGCTTAGAGGCGGGGAGGGAGCAGTTCTTC. This sequence encodes CASSLEAGREQFF. The chain has TRBV7-2 and TRBJ2-1; possibly TRBD2 for D (6 bases). Germline-derived CDR1 and CDR2 are SGHTA and FQGNSA. This CDR3 region has 13 residues. V was pared by 1 base and J by 10 bases, with 11 bases between.

This clonotype was seen a few times. The chain recombines TRBV14 with TRBJ2-5; 7 bases are shared with TRBD2. Germline assignment: CDR1 SGHDN and CDR2 FVKESK. The CDR3 covers 15 residues. With 5 bases clipped from V and 4 bases from J, the junction kept 10 bases outside the gene matches. The CDR3 is CASSELAYQRETQYF. The CDR3 bases are TGTGCCAGCAGCGAACTAGCGTACCAACGAGAGACCCAGTACTTC.

The chain employs TRBV20-1 and TRBJ1-2; 8 nucleotides match TRBD1. V lost 0 bases to trimming and J lost 5 bases; unmatched junction nucleotides: 8. Germline V gene sequence: CDR1 DFQATT, CDR2 SNEGSKA (reference sequence). The CDR3 consists of 15 residues. The CDR3 is CSARDPGQGLYGYTF. As DNA, the CDR3 is TGCAGTGCTAGAGACCCTGGACAGGGCCTATATGGCTACACCTTC.

This clonotype was seen only a few times. The chain joins TRBV24-1 to TRBJ2-3; D not certain. Per germline, CDR1 KGHDR and CDR2 SFDVKD. The CDR3 sequence is 15 residues long. Trimming took 5 bases from V and 2 from J, leaving 13 bases between them. CDR3 region: CATSGTPGNTDTQYF. CDR3 nucleotides: TGTGCCACCAGTGGTACGCCGGGCAACACAGATACGCAGTATTTT.

There are many counts of this clonotype. V gene TRBV7-9 combines with J gene TRBJ2-1; D ambiguous. Germline V gene data show CDR1 as SEHNR and CDR2 as FQNEAQ (reference sequence). Deletions cut 6 bases from V and 1 base from J, with 16 bases between. This CDR3 has 16 residues. CDR3 DNA sequence: TGTGCCAGCAGGGAACCCCGGAACGGATCCTACAATGAGCAGTTCTTC. Encoded protein: CASREPRNGSYNEQFF.

This clonotype was found many times. The chain uses TRBV30 and TRBJ1-1; D is undetermined. The CDR3 sequence is 11 residues long. Germline loops: CDR1 GTSNPN, CDR2 SVGIG (reference sequence). V was pared by 4 bases and J by 1 base, with 4 bases between. CDR3 nucleotide sequence: TGTGCCTGGAAGCAGAACACTGAAGCTTTCTTT. It yields the protein CAWKQNTEAFF.

The chain is built from TRBV5-6 and TRBJ2-7, with TRBD1 matching over 10 bases. The CDR3 is 18 residues long. Germline-derived CDR1 and CDR2 are SGHDT and YYEEEE. Trimming took 0 bases from V and 6 from J; bases not matched to a gene: 15. The chain's CDR3 is CASSLGVTRDRGPLEQYV. In nucleotides, the CDR3 is TGTGCCAGCAGCTTGGGCGTGACCCGGGACAGGGGTCCTCTCGAGCAGTACGTC.

This clonotype was recorded at least ten times. The CDR3: CASRTGTSGRDPKHIYNEQFF. CDR3 nucleotides: TGTGCCAGCAGGACCGGGACTAGCGGGAGGGACCCAAAACATATCTACAATGAGCAGTTCTTC. The chain is built from TRBV11-2 and TRBJ2-1, with 16 bases that match TRBD2. The germline CDR1 and CDR2 sequences are SGHAT and FQNNGV. V lost 6 bases, J lost 3 bases, and 17 bases stayed unmatched. The CDR3 is 21 amino acids. Drawing the rest from reference TRBV11-2 and TRBJ2-1, the complete variable domain is EAGVAQSPRYKIIEKRQSVAFWCNPISGHATLYWYQQILGQGPKLLIQFQNNGVVDDSQLPKDRFSAERLKGVDSTLKIQPAKLEDSAVYLCASRTGTSGRDPKHIYNEQFFGPGTRLTVL.

The J gene is TRBJ1-5, the V gene TRBV9, with D hard to call. The CDR3 is made up of 15 amino acids. Trimming removed 0 bases at V and 2 bases at J, with 9 bases between. The V gene's germline CDR1 is SGDLS and CDR2 YYNGEE. The DNA of the CDR3 is TGTGCCAGCAGCGTAGAAGACGGACGCAATCAGCCCCAGCATTTT. Its protein product is CASSVEDGRNQPQHF.

This clonotype was seen repeatedly, ten times or more. The rearrangement joins TRBV7-7 to TRBJ2-2, with 7 positions matching TRBD1. V lost 1 base and J lost 4; bases outside the gene matches: 3. The CDR3 sequence is 15 residues long. Germline V gene data show CDR1 as SSHAT and CDR2 as FNYEAQ (reference sequence). The CDR3 sequence: CASSLDRTGTGELFF. DNA for the CDR3: TGTGCCAGCAGCTTAGATCGGACAGGCACCGGGGAGCTGTTTTTT.

In its sample, this clonotype was seen many times. The CDR3 spells CSVEQGRETQYF. In DNA, the CDR3 is TGCAGCGTTGAACAGGGTAGAGAGACCCAGTACTTC. V gene TRBV29-1 combines with J gene TRBJ2-5, with D perhaps matching TRBD1 (5 bases). The CDR3 length is 12 residues. V was pared by 2 bases and J by 4 bases, with 8 bases between. The germline gives CDR1 SQVTM, CDR2 ANQGSEA.

Ten or more counts support this clonotype. This chain links TRBV7-8 with TRBJ2-1; D call uncertain. CDR1 is SGHVS, CDR2 FQNEAQ, per germline. V was shortened by 1 base and J by 5 bases, with 9 bases between the two germline ends. CDR3 size: 14 residues. Here the CDR3 reads CASSLGGEHNEQFF. The CDR3 DNA reads as TGTGCCAGCAGCTTAGGTGGGGAACACAATGAGCAGTTCTTC.

This clonotype was detected a few times. V gene TRBV6-2 or TRBV6-3 combines with J gene TRBJ2-2, with TRBD2 identical over 13 bases. Trimming removed 0 bases from V and 0 bases from J; junction bases left unmatched: 7. CDR3 length equals 20 residues. Germline-derived CDR1 and CDR2 are MNHEY and SVGEGT. The CDR3: CASSYSTSGRSFANTGELFF. In DNA, the CDR3 is TGTGCCAGCAGTTACTCGACTAGCGGGAGGTCGTTCGCGAACACCGGGGAGCTGTTTTTT.

This clonotype was seen ten or more times. The rearrangement joins TRBV29-1 to TRBJ1-3, with 10 bases aligning to TRBD1. Germline V gene data show CDR1 as SQVTM and CDR2 as ANQGSEA. The CDR3 covers 14 residues. Trimming removed 7 bases from V and 0 bases from J; junction bases left unmatched: 3. This CDR3 is CSARQGASGNTIYF. As DNA, the CDR3 is TGCAGCGCCCGACAGGGGGCCTCTGGAAACACCATATATTTT.

This clonotype occurred a few times. The chain recombines TRBV7-2 with TRBJ1-1; D remains ambiguous. The germline V and J ends were trimmed by 2 bases and 3 bases, with 10 bases remaining between them. CDR1 is SGHTA, CDR2 FQGNSA, per germline. This CDR3 region has 14 residues. The CDR3 region has the DNA TGTGCCAGCAGCTTATTTGGGCAGGACACTGAAGCTTTCTTT. Protein sequence: CASSLFGQDTEAFF.

This clonotype has just a few counts. The V call is TRBV24-1, the J call TRBJ1-2; the D gene is possibly TRBD1 (6 bases). The V gene's germline CDR1 is KGHDR and CDR2 SFDVKD. V was trimmed by 3 bases and J by 3 bases, leaving 7 bases between them. CDR3 length: 13 residues. CDR3: CATSDRQDYGYTF. CDR3 nucleotide sequence: TGTGCCACCAGTGATCGACAGGACTATGGCTACACCTTC.

This clonotype was seen repeatedly, ten times or more. The chain couples TRBV12-3 or TRBV12-4 to TRBJ1-1; D is unclear. V lost 3 bases and J lost 6, with 8 bases in between. This CDR3 contains 12 residues. CDR3 sequence: CASSLLVAEAFF. The CDR3 region has the DNA TGTGCCAGCAGTTTGCTTGTCGCTGAAGCTTTCTTT.

This clonotype came up many times. The chain uses TRBV24-1 and TRBJ2-7; 10 nucleotides agree with TRBD1. This CDR3 has 18 residues. Germline values: CDR1 KGHDR, CDR2 SFDVKD. The J segment lost 3 bases and the V segment lost 3 bases, leaving 13 bases of the junction unmatched. This CDR3 is CATSDLPSGTGAIYEQYV. As DNA, the CDR3 is TGTGCCACCAGTGATCTACCATCCGGGACAGGGGCGATCTACGAGCAGTACGTC.

The chain links TRBV11-2 to TRBJ2-1; TRBD2 agrees at 11 bases. Per the germline V gene, CDR1 is SGHAT and CDR2 is FQNNGV. CDR3 size: 14 residues. V dropped 7 bases and J dropped 5; count of bases not matched to a gene: 4. CDR3 nucleotides: TGTGCCAGCAAACTAGCGGGAGTCGACAATGAGCAGTTCTTC. It specifies CASKLAGVDNEQFF.